The source of this T cell receptor (beta chain) is a study of cytomegalovirus exposure and HLA in healthy donors. The study's findings and limits: TCR beta sequences reportedly predicted most subjects' HLA-A and HLA-B alleles accurately. There was a cluster of highly shared sequence variants that was likely a sequencing artifact.

A word on this clone: Its antigen is as yet unknown.

The ends lost 4 bases at V and 9 bases at J; junction bases unmatched: 11. CDR3 length: 14 amino acids. Per germline, CDR1 SQVTM and CDR2 ANQGSEA. The primer mix had 60 Vbeta and 13 Jbeta primers. Produced via immunoSEQ multiplex PCR; TCRdb's table is partial and in-frame only. In the table there are 100,000 to 150,000 clones, 78% of which are singletons. The sequenced sample consisted of PBMCs. The chain has TRBV29-1 and TRBJ2-1, with 8 bases matching TRBD2. This TCR derives from a woman aged 18 to 35 in good health and CMV-seronegative. The CDR3 here is CSVVTGGAPSEQFF. The CDR3 region has the DNA TGCAGCGTTGTAACGGGAGGGGCCCCGAGTGAGCAGTTCTTC.